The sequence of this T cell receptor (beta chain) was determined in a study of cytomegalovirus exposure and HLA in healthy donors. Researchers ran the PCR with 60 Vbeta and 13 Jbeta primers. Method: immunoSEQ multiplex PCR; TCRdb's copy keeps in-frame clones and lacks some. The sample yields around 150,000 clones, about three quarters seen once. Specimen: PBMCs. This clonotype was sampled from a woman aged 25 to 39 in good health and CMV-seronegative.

The CDR3 reads CASSLRRSSYEQYF. The CDR3, as DNA: TGTGCCAGCAGCTTGCGGCGGAGCTCCTACGAGCAGTACTTC. The genes are TRBV5-8 and TRBJ2-7, with D unresolved. V shed 1 base and J shed 0 bases, with 8 bases lying between them. The CDR3 extends over 14 amino acids. Germline loops: CDR1 SGHTS, CDR2 YDEGEE.